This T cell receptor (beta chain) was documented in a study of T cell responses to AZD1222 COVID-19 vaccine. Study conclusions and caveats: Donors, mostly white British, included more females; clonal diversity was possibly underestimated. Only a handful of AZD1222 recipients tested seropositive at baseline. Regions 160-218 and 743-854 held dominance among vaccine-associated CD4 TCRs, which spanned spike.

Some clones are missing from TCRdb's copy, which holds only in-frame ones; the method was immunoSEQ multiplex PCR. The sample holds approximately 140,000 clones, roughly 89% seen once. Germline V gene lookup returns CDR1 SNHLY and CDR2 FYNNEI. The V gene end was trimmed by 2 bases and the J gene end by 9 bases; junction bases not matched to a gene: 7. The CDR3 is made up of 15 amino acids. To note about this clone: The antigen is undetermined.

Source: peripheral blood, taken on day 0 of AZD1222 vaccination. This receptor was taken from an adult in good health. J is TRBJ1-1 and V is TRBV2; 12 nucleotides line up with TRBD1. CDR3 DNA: TGTGCCAGCAGTGAACCGGGACAGGGGGCGCAGAAAGCTTTCTTT. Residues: CASSEPGQGAQKAFF.